A selection of T cell receptor beta chains follows, all from one sample in a study of blood T cell repertoires in COVID-19. The assay was immunoSEQ multiplex PCR, and TCRdb's table has in-frame clones only and misses some. Of roughly 100,000 clones in the sample, 80% to 90% are singletons; the top ten hold under 5.5%. Sequencing used peripheral blood. All receptors derive from a man aged 60 to 75 with acute or convalescent COVID-19. Both conserved end residues are part of each CDR3. The order of the fields is clone size, CDR3 length, D gene, J gene, V gene, CDR3 DNA, CDR3 protein. D genes are given only for firm matches. Clone size is given for some rows only: seen once, a few or many times, or a class if the clone is expanded.

>.|19|TRBD2|TRBJ2-7|TRBV18
TGTGCCAGCTCGTCATCCGGGACTAGCGGGAGGTTCCTCTCCTACGAGCAGTACTTC
CASSSSGTSGRFLSYEQYF
>.|17|.|TRBJ2-1|TRBV9
TGTGCCAGCAGCGTAGATTTGGGGACTTCTTGGGGCAATGAGCAGTTCTTC
CASSVDLGTSWGNEQFF
>once|17|.|TRBJ1-1|TRBV4-1
TGCGCCAGCAGCCAAGTTCGATCTTGGGGGCGTTTCCCTGAAGCTTTCTTT
CASSQVRSWGRFPEAFF
>.|15|TRBD1|TRBJ2-3|TRBV5-4
TGTGCCAGCAGCACGGACAGGGATCACACAGATACGCAGTATTTT
CASSTDRDHTDTQYF
>once|13|TRBD1|TRBJ2-3|TRBV10-3
TGTGCCAGCAGGGACAGGGAAAAAGATACGCAGTATTTT
CASRDREKDTQYF
>.|15|TRBD1|TRBJ2-5|TRBV9
TGTGCCAGCAGCACCAGGGACAGTTCTGTTGAGACCCAGTACTTC
CASSTRDSSVETQYF
>.|14|.|TRBJ1-2|TRBV6-5
TGTGCCAGCAGTTATGGGGGCAGGAGCGATGGCTACACCTTC
CASSYGGRSDGYTF
>few|14|.|TRBJ1-3|TRBV5-1
TGCGCCAGCAGGAGCAGGGTAACTGGAAACACCATATATTTT
CASRSRVTGNTIYF
>once|15|.|TRBJ2-1|TRBV29-1
TGCAGCGCCCTCCCCTATTATAGCTCCTACAATGAGCAGTTCTTC
CSALPYYSSYNEQFF
>once|15|TRBD2|TRBJ2-1|TRBV6-2/TRBV6-3
TGTGCCAGCAGTTACTCCGGGACTAGTATGGATGAGCAGTTCTTC
CASSYSGTSMDEQFF
>.|14|TRBD2|TRBJ2-3|TRBV3-1/TRBV3-2
TGTGCCAGCAGCCAAGATCTTGCGGGAGGGAGGTCGTATTTT
CASSQDLAGGRSYF
>.|14|.|TRBJ2-3|TRBV7-3
TGTGCCAGCAGCTTAGCGGCTAGCACAGATACGCAGTATTTT
CASSLAASTDTQYF
>once|14|.|TRBJ1-1|TRBV2
TGTGCCAGCAGTGCTCTGAAGGGAGGCACTGAAGCTTTCTTT
CASSALKGGTEAFF
>.|14|TRBD1|TRBJ1-5|TRBV10-3
TGTGCCATCAGCGGGACAGGGGATTATCAGCCCCAGCATTTT
CAISGTGDYQPQHF
>.|14|TRBD1|TRBJ2-5|TRBV5-4
TGTGCCAGCAACACACAGGGGGCGGGGGAGACCCAGTACTTC
CASNTQGAGETQYF
>few|14|TRBD1|TRBJ1-4|TRBV7-2
TGTGCCAGCAGCCAAACCGGACAGGGTTGGAAACTGTTTTTT
CASSQTGQGWKLFF
>.|16|.|TRBJ1-2|TRBV4-1
TGCGCCAGCAGCCCCCGGGCAGGGGACAAAATCTATGGCTACACCTTC
CASSPRAGDKIYGYTF
>.|18|TRBD1|TRBJ1-5|TRBV6-1
TGTGCCAGCAGTGGGACGGTTCTTCGGACAGGGTCCAATCAGCCCCAGCATTTT
CASSGTVLRTGSNQPQHF
>.|17|.|TRBJ1-6|TRBV21-1
TGTGCCAGCAGCAAACGATACCGGGACAGGGGATATTCACCCCTCCACTTT
CASSKRYRDRGYSPLHF
>.|15|TRBD1|TRBJ1-3|TRBV7-2
TGTGCCAGCAGCCCCCAGACAGGGAGTGGAAACACCATATATTTT
CASSPQTGSGNTIYF
>.|15|TRBD1|TRBJ1-1|TRBV5-1
TGCGCCAGCAGCGCTCAGGGGGGCGGTGGGACTGAAGCTTTCTTT
CASSAQGGGGTEAFF
>.|16|TRBD2|TRBJ2-2|TRBV5-1
TGCGCCAGCAGCTTGGGACTAGCGGCCTTCACCGGGGAGCTGTTTTTT
CASSLGLAAFTGELFF
>.|14|.|TRBJ1-1|TRBV6-5
TGTGCCAGCAGTTCCAAGGGGATGAACACTGAAGCTTTCTTT
CASSSKGMNTEAFF
>.|15|.|TRBJ1-2|TRBV6-5
TGTGCCAGCAGTTACTCGAAGACAGGAATGTTTGGCTACACCTTC
CASSYSKTGMFGYTF
>few|15|TRBD1|TRBJ1-1|TRBV7-9
TGTGCCAGCAGCTCAAGTCAGACAGGGAAAACTGAAGCTTTCTTT
CASSSSQTGKTEAFF
>.|12|.|TRBJ1-1|TRBV28
TGTGCCAGCAGTGTACAGGGCACTGAAGCTTTCTTT
CASSVQGTEAFF
>few|14|TRBD1|TRBJ2-1|TRBV18
TGTGCCAGCTCAGCTCGGGACAGGGGAAATGAGCAGTTCTTC
CASSARDRGNEQFF
>.|13|.|TRBJ2-1|TRBV10-3
TGTGCCATATCCGGGAGTAGCGACAATGAGCAGTTCTTC
CAISGSSDNEQFF
>.|14|TRBD2|TRBJ2-7|TRBV7-8
TGTGCCAGCAGCAGGACTAGCGGGAGTTACGAGCAGTACTTC
CASSRTSGSYEQYF
>.|12|.|TRBJ1-3|TRBV7-8
TGTGCCAGCAGCTTAGTAGGAAACACCATATATTTT
CASSLVGNTIYF
>.|13|TRBD1|TRBJ1-5|TRBV3-1/TRBV3-2
TGTGCCAGCAGCTCTACAGGGGGTCAGCCCCAGCATTTT
CASSSTGGQPQHF
>.|15|TRBD1|TRBJ2-5|TRBV7-2
TGTGCCAGCAGCTTGGGACAGGTCATACAAGAGACCCAGTACTTC
CASSLGQVIQETQYF
>.|16|TRBD2|TRBJ2-7|TRBV6-5
TGTGCCAGCAGTTACGCGTTGGGGGAGGGTGGTTACGAGCAGTACTTC
CASSYALGEGGYEQYF
>once|14|TRBD1|TRBJ1-5|TRBV6-6
TGTGCCAGCAGCGAGACAGGGGGCCATCAGCCCCAGCATTTT
CASSETGGHQPQHF
>.|14|.|TRBJ1-4|TRBV5-1
TGCGCCAGCAGTGGAAGCGCAACTAATGAAAAACTGTTTTTT
CASSGSATNEKLFF
>.|15|TRBD2|TRBJ2-1|TRBV5-1
TGCGCCAGCAGCTCACTAGCGGGAGGGCCGGATGAGCAGTTCTTC
CASSSLAGGPDEQFF
>.|15|.|TRBJ2-1|TRBV3-1/TRBV3-2
TGTGCCAGCAGCCAAGCAACGAGGGGGATAAATGAGCAGTTCTTC
CASSQATRGINEQFF
>few|15|TRBD2|TRBJ2-1|TRBV30
TGTGCCTGGAGTGTAGGACTAGCGGGAGGGGTTGAGCAGTTCTTC
CAWSVGLAGGVEQFF
>.|16|TRBD2|TRBJ2-3|TRBV5-1
TGCGCCAGCAGCTTGCTAGCGGGAACGGGCACAGATACGCAGTATTTT
CASSLLAGTGTDTQYF
>.|14|.|TRBJ2-5|TRBV11-3
TGTGCCAGCAGCTTACTAGGGGAAGGAGAGACCCAGTACTTC
CASSLLGEGETQYF
>.|16|TRBD1|TRBJ2-2|TRBV7-2
TGTGCCAGCAGACGCCCGGGACAGAAGAACACCGGGGAGCTGTTTTTT
CASRRPGQKNTGELFF
>once|14|.|TRBJ1-1|TRBV10-3
TGTGCCGCAAAACAGGGAGGGGGGAGCACTGAAGCTTTCTTT
CAAKQGGGSTEAFF
>.|17|TRBD2|TRBJ2-1|TRBV6-1
TGTGCCAGCAGTGCCCTCCCTCCTAGCGGGGGGGCCCATGAGCAGTTCTTC
CASSALPPSGGAHEQFF
>many|20|TRBD1|TRBJ2-1|TRBV5-1
TGCGCCAGCAGCTTGACGGACAGGGCAAGAAACCGGGACTCGATCAATGAGCAGTTCTTC
CASSLTDRARNRDSINEQFF
>.|15|TRBD2|TRBJ2-7|TRBV4-1
TGCGCCAGCAGCCTTGGACTAGCGGGGCATTACGAGCAGTACTTC
CASSLGLAGHYEQYF
>.|16|.|TRBJ2-1|TRBV7-3
TGTGCCAGCAGCCCCACACTGGTGGGAGGCTACAATGAGCAGTTCTTC
CASSPTLVGGYNEQFF
>.|16|TRBD2|TRBJ2-5|TRBV7-2
TGTGCCAGCAGCTTAGGGCTAGCGGGGGGGCGGGAGACCCAGTACTTC
CASSLGLAGGRETQYF